This T cell receptor (beta chain) came from a study of blood T cell repertoires in COVID-19 (dated by TCRdb to 2019 to 2021). For the wider study: Samples from collaborators originated in the United States, Italy and Spain and spanned both the acute and convalescent phases of COVID-19. The repertoires were released in a freely available public database meant as a resource for research on the immune response to SARS-CoV-2. The material from the prospective study consisted of cDNA or gDNA derived from T cells, B-cell-depleted T cells, or PBMCs. Where HLA class I and class II types were available, the types were taken from metadata supplied by the sample provider, not from assay-based typing. Sample metadata almost always included a de-identified subject ID, COVID-19 status, age in years and sex. Deeply sampled blood TCRbeta repertoires from subjects exposed to, actively infected with, or recovered from COVID-19 were included in the dataset. Samples were obtained from the ongoing ImmuneRACE study (first 160 participants) and from about 1,300 subjects provided by 6 global collaborators. Summary of the overall study and its limitations: The amount of clinical and demographic metadata varied by source and participant and was provided uncurated.

A single count supports this clone. It has no known antigen specificity. No much larger clone is present one base from it, and per-base qualities are unavailable. Another Seattle source contributed samples from volunteer blood donors who had recovered from COVID-19. Collaborating institutions collected whole blood in K2EDTA tubes following their own protocols. For TCRbeta analysis, collaborator samples were shipped as frozen whole blood, as isolated PBMCs, or as DNA extracted from either sample type. Spanning cysteine to phenylalanine, the CDR3 consists of 16 amino acids. CDR3 DNA is the only sequence kept; it has 48 bases, read in frame from the first base. Cut back by 5 bases and 0 bases, the V and J ends lie 16 bases apart. CDR1 and CDR2 are read off the germline V gene as SGHTA and FQGTGA. TCRbeta CDR3 regions were amplified from genomic DNA using the immunoSEQ Assay, a bias-controlled multiplex PCR. For the original study's pipeline: Nucleated cell counts per sample were estimated from amplification of reference gene primers within the assay. Sequence reads were collapsed and filtered to measure the absolute abundance of every unique TCRbeta CDR3 rearrangement. For each sample, productive Simpson clonality was calculated as the square root of Simpson's diversity index over productive rearrangements. TCRdb holds this immuneACCESS table with in-frame rearrangements only. Some clones are missing; in checked studies, unresolved V genes explain under half, and the rest has no known cause. V and J calls and clone size are as listed in that table; D and trimming were resolved from the DNA. The sample table contains approximately 130,000 clones; only one count was recorded for approximately 83% of them. The top ten clonotypes cover approximately 20% of the sample.

The TCR originated in a woman aged 50 to 60 who had recovered from COVID-19. The sample taken for sequencing was peripheral blood. The rearranged chain carries TRBV7-3 and TRBJ2-5; possibly the D gene is TRBD2, per 5 matching bases. The nucleotide sequence is TGTGCCAGCAGCCCCAGAGGGATGGGGTACCAAGAGACCCAGTACTTC. This yields the protein CASSPRGMGYQETQYF.